The subject of this entry is one T cell receptor beta chain. Antigen unknown. This sample was included in a study of immune cell composition in non-small cell lung cancer. As for the study in general: Lung adenocarcinoma or squamous carcinoma made up most tumours.

Whole-study results and caveats: Top 10 clone scores and clonality were higher in squamous than adenocarcinoma. Roughly 80% of squamous and roughly 32% of adenocarcinoma cases had tumour-associated clones >0.5%. No significant correlation existed between pack-years smoked and tumour clonality.

Germline assignment: CDR1 SGHNT and CDR2 YENEEA. The junction had 7 bases not matched to a gene; V was cut back by 5 bases and J by 5 bases. CDR3 size: 15 residues. TCRdb's copy holds only in-frame clones and misses some; the assay was immunoSEQ multiplex PCR. The sample consists of several thousand clones, about 70% of them appearing once. Sequencing was performed on lung tumor tissue. The clonotype originates from a human donor with non-small cell lung cancer. V and J are TRBV11-3 and TRBJ2-5, with 11 bases fitting TRBD1. In DNA, the CDR3 is TGTGCCAGCAGCCCCAGGACAGGGGGCGGGGAGACCCAGTACTTC. Translation: CASSPRTGGGETQYF.